The sequence of this T cell receptor (beta chain) was determined in a study of pediatric ulcerative colitis. Profiled with immunoSEQ multiplex PCR; TCRdb holds only in-frame clones, not every one. The table shows 1,400 to 1,500 clones, with 75% to 90% occurring only once. Ulcerative colitis patients received no immunosuppressive medication before the diagnostic colonoscopy. Losses at the gene ends were 2 bases for V and 10 bases for J; bases not matched to a gene: 10. The germline V gene has CDR1 SGDLS and CDR2 YYNGEE. CDR3 length: 17 residues. Sequencing was performed on blood. The chain combines TRBV9 with TRBJ2-1, with 15 bases that match TRBD2. The clonotype originates from a boy aged 5 to 17 with severe ulcerative colitis. The CDR3: CASSVPGTSGGRAEQFF. In DNA, the CDR3 is TGTGCCAGCAGCGTCCCAGGGACTAGCGGGGGGCGGGCCGAGCAGTTCTTC.